Shown below are 8 T cell receptor beta chains from a single sample sequenced in a study of blood T cell repertoires in COVID-19. TCRdb's table, derived via immunoSEQ multiplex PCR, lists solely in-frame clones and lacks some. The sample has under 250,000 clones, 92% seen once. Sequencing input: peripheral blood. The origin of the receptors is a man aged 60 to 75 with COVID-19, enrolled during active disease.

The J gene is TRBJ2-1, the V gene TRBV6-5; TRBD1 matches 12 bases. The V gene end was trimmed by 6 bases and the J gene end by 8 bases; junction bases not matched to a gene: 8. CDR3 size: 15 residues. Germline CDR1 reads MNHEY; CDR2 reads SVGAGI. This chain's CDR3 is CASRDAGTGGDEQFF. The CDR3 DNA reads TGTGCCAGCAGGGACGCCGGGACAGGGGGCGATGAGCAGTTCTTC.

This rearrangement joins TRBV11-2 to TRBJ1-1, with D possibly matching TRBD1 (6 bases). Germline V gene lookup returns CDR1 SGHAT and CDR2 FQNNGV. There are 16 residues in the CDR3. Deletions cut 2 bases from V and 0 bases from J, with 13 bases between. This CDR3 is CASSLRGGRMNTEAFF. Written as DNA, the CDR3 is TGTGCCAGCAGCTTAAGGGGGGGACGGATGAACACTGAAGCTTTCTTT.

The chain combines TRBV4-1 with TRBJ1-2, with unresolved D. CDR3 length: 15 residues. V shed 5 bases and J shed 2 bases, with 15 bases lying between them. Germline CDR1 and CDR2: MGHRA and YSYEKL. CDR3 sequence: CASSKGGDSNYGYTF. The CDR3 DNA reads as TGCGCCAGCAGCAAAGGAGGAGACTCCAACTATGGCTACACCTTC.

In this sample, this clone turned up once. This chain links TRBV7-6 with TRBJ2-1; TRBD2 matches 11 bases. J was trimmed by 3 bases and V by 5 bases; bases with no gene match: 3. Germline CDR1 SGHVS, CDR2 FNYEAQ. This CDR3 region has 15 residues. This chain's CDR3 is CASSEGLAVYNEQFF. In DNA, the CDR3 is TGTGCCAGCAGCGAGGGACTAGCGGTCTACAATGAGCAGTTCTTC.

This clone occurred a few times. V is TRBV3-1 (or the pseudogene TRBV3-2) and J is TRBJ2-3, with a tentative D call TRBD1 (5 bases). The CDR3 contains 13 residues. CDR1 and CDR2 from the germline V gene are LGHDT and YNNKEL (reference sequence). Trimming stripped 7 bases from V and 4 bases from J, with 12 bases between. The CDR3 here is CASKAGWADTQYF. The CDR3 nucleotides are TGTGCCAGCAAGGCAGGGTGGGCAGATACGCAGTATTTT.

The V call is TRBV7-2, the J call TRBJ1-6; maybe TRBD1 (5 bases). V gave up 0 bases and J gave up 11 bases, with 11 bases separating them. The length of the CDR3 is 14 residues. CDR1 SGHTA and CDR2 FQGNSA come from the germline V gene. The CDR3 sequence is CASSLAGQGPPLHF. The CDR3 DNA follows: TGTGCCAGCAGCTTAGCTGGCCAGGGTCCACCCCTCCACTTT. The complete variable domain, with remaining parts taken from reference TRBV7-2 and TRBJ1-6, reads GAGVSQSPSNKVTEKGKDVELRCDPISGHTALYWYRQSLGQGLEFLIYFQGNSAPDKSGLPSDRFSAERTGGSVSTLTIQRTQQEDSAVYLCASSLAGQGPPLHFGNGTRLTVT.

The V call is TRBV11-2, the J call TRBJ2-7, with 11 positions matching TRBD1. V lost 4 bases to trimming and J lost 3 bases; unmatched junction nucleotides: 2. The CDR3 totals 14 residues. Germline assignment: CDR1 SGHAT and CDR2 FQNNGV. The CDR3 DNA sequence: TGTGCCAGCAGCTCCGGGACAGGGGGCTACGAGCAGTACTTC. Translated: CASSSGTGGYEQYF.

CDR3 in DNA: TGTGCCAGCAGCTTGGATGGCTCAGGTGAAGCTTTCTTT. Encoded protein: CASSLDGSGEAFF. The chain is built from TRBV5-6 and TRBJ1-1, with D uncertain. Trimming removed 0 bases from V and 7 bases from J, with 10 bases in between. The CDR3 has 13 amino acids. Germline CDR1 reads SGHDT; CDR2 reads YYEEEE.